The subject of this entry is one TCR beta chain. Its specific antigen is unknown. Per-base qualities were not stored, and no clone one base away is much larger. TCRbeta CDR3 regions were amplified from genomic DNA using the immunoSEQ Assay, a bias-controlled multiplex PCR. The published analysis was carried out like this. The number of nucleated cells in each sample was estimated by amplification of reference gene primers within the assay. To quantify the absolute abundance of each unique TCRbeta CDR3 rearrangement, sequence reads were collapsed and filtered. Productive Simpson clonality was computed per sample as the square root of Simpson's diversity index over productive rearrangements. TCRdb re-hosts the immuneACCESS table, in-frame sequences only. Its copies lack some clones; in the studies checked, an unresolved V gene accounts for under half of them, and the cause for the rest is not known. V, J and clone size reflect that table, while D and trimming were determined from the DNA. A total of 250,000 to 350,000 clones appear in this sample, around 90% of them only once. 3% of the sample is held by the ten biggest clonotypes.

This entry comes from a study of blood T cell repertoires in COVID-19 (dated by TCRdb to about 2020). Study-wide context: Samples from collaborators originated in the United States, Italy and Spain and spanned both the acute and convalescent phases of COVID-19. The prospective study material was composed of cDNA or gDNA derived from T cells, B-cell-depleted T cells, or PBMCs. Deeply sampled blood TCRbeta repertoires from subjects exposed to, actively infected with, or recovered from COVID-19 were included in the dataset. The repertoires were released in a freely available public database meant as a resource for research on the immune response to SARS-CoV-2. The samples were drawn from two sources: the first 160 participants of the ongoing ImmuneRACE study, and 1,254 subjects contributed by 6 global collaborators. Nearly every sample came with metadata listing a de-identified subject ID, COVID-19 status, age in years and sex. Where available, HLA class I and class II types were taken from metadata supplied by the sample provider and were not determined by assay-based typing. Beyond this particular receptor, the publication reports: The amount of clinical and demographic metadata varied by source and participant and was provided uncurated.

Taken from the germline V gene, the CDR1 and CDR2 loops are MNHEY and SVGEGT. From cysteine to phenylalanine, the CDR3 is 18 amino acids long. Solely the CDR3 DNA is kept, with 54 bases framed from the first base. Trimmed from V: 0 bases; trimmed from J: 4 bases; junction bases lacking a gene match: 9. Participants in the prospective study were aged roughly 18 to 100 years, lived in 20 to 30 United States geographic areas, and enrolled through a virtual design. To assign participants to cohorts, the prospective study relied on clinical history that participants themselves reported in a screening survey and a study questionnaire. Recovered participants in ImmuneRACE Cohort 3 were defined as having two consecutive negative NP/OP PCR tests, clearance from a healthcare professional, or resolution of symptoms. In the prospective study, whole blood, serum and a nasopharyngeal or oropharyngeal swab were collected from each participant by mobile phlebotomists. Over an approximately 2-month period, participants in the prospective study had the option of providing additional blood draws and questionnaires. Before DNA extraction, blood samples from the prospective study were shipped at room temperature or frozen.

The chain joins TRBV6-2 or TRBV6-3 to TRBJ2-1; 10 middle bases align to TRBD2. The clonotype originates from a woman aged 45-59 years who had recovered from COVID-19. The sample taken for sequencing was PBMCs or T cells enriched from blood (not recorded which). CDR3 protein: CASSYSRAGGLGYNEQFF. The bases are TGTGCCAGCAGTTACTCCCGAGCGGGAGGGTTGGGTTACAATGAGCAGTTCTTC.